The clone carrying this T cell receptor beta chain has just a few counts. The TCR beta CDR3 regions underwent amplification using RNA transcripts as the source. A set of HTBI primers served as the primers for a first-round RT-PCR of the TCR CDR3. MiXCR, applied by TCRdb to the multiplex PCR reads, yields one record per CDR3 protein. There are around 690,000 distinct CDR3 sequences in the sample; less than 25% occur only once, and roughly a third lies in the top ten. The data are from a study of T cells in Graves' hyperthyroidism and ophthalmopathy. Germline V lookup: CDR1 DFQATT, CDR2 SNEGSKA (reference sequence). V was trimmed by 6 bases and J by 5 bases, leaving 16 bases between them. The CDR3 totals 14 residues.

What was sequenced was blood. The TCR comes from a man aged 25 to 40 with Graves' ophthalmopathy. The V call is TRBV20-1, the J call TRBJ1-4, with a tentative D call TRBD1 (5 bases). CDR3 sequence (DNA): TGCAGTGCCTCCCGGGGACGGCTAAATGAAAAACTGTTTTTT. As protein: CSASRGRLNEKLFF.